This is a list of T cell receptor beta chains from one sample in a study of T cells after yellow fever vaccination. From the 5' RACE reads, TCRdb called clonotypes with MiXCR, one entry per CDR3 protein. Of over 300,000 distinct CDR3 sequences in the sample, over 3.5% were seen once. Sequences were derived from PBMCs, sampled 5 days after the yellow fever booster vaccination. These receptors were collected from a man between 18 and 35 years old who received the YFV17D yellow fever vaccine. Each CDR3 is given with its conserved first and last residue. A D gene is named only where the DNA matches it firmly. A clone size is listed for some rows: how often the clone was seen (once, few, many), or a class if it is expanded.

>-|many|TRBV11-2|TRBJ2-3
CASTWALDTQYF
TGTGCCAGCACATGGGCCTTGGATACGCAGTATTTT
>-|many|TRBV4-2|TRBJ1-2
CASSQDAGGGRPFGYTF
TGTGCCAGCAGCCAAGACGCGGGCGGGGGGCGACCGTTCGGCTACACCTTC
>-|few|TRBV4-1|TRBJ1-5
CASSQSRAGRNQPQHF
TGCGCCAGCAGCCAAAGTCGAGCAGGGAGGAATCAGCCCCAGCATTTT
>-|few|TRBV3-1|TRBJ2-7
CASSQTPDRTGEQYF
TGTGCCAGCAGCCAGACCCCTGATAGGACGGGGGAGCAGTACTTC
>-|-|TRBV29-1|TRBJ1-1
CSVQDSMNTEAFF
TGCAGCGTTCAGGACTCCATGAACACTGAAGCTTTCTTT
>-|many|TRBV29-1|TRBJ2-3
CSVVVTGTQYF
TGCAGCGTTGTTGTCACAGGGACGCAGTATTTT
>TRBD1|once|TRBV5-4|TRBJ2-3
CASSPGGQGGGTQYF
TGTGCCAGCAGCCCGGGCGGACAGGGTGGCGGTACGCAGTATTTT
>-|-|TRBV5-1|TRBJ1-1
CASSGMGYTEAFF
TGCGCCAGCAGCGGTATGGGTTACACTGAAGCTTTCTTT
>-|many|TRBV11-2|TRBJ1-2
CASSLVEPALGSGYGYTF
TGTGCCAGCAGCTTAGTGGAACCAGCGTTGGGATCGGGGTATGGCTACACCTTC
>-|many|TRBV5-1|TRBJ1-2
CASSLASNYGYTF
TGCGCCAGCAGCTTGGCCTCTAACTATGGCTACACCTTC
>-|few|TRBV4-1|TRBJ1-1
CASSHRPGLNTEAFF
TGCGCCAGCAGCCACAGGCCGGGGTTGAACACTGAAGCTTTCTTT
>-|-|TRBV6-9|TRBJ1-5
CASTLGNRNQPQHF
TGTGCCAGCACATTGGGGAATAGGAATCAGCCCCAGCATTTT
>TRBD2|many|TRBV7-2|TRBJ2-5
CASSFRLAGIETQYF
TGTGCCAGCAGCTTCCGACTAGCGGGGATAGAGACCCAGTACTTC
>TRBD1|-|TRBV12-3/TRBV12-4|TRBJ1-5
CASSPGTVLNQPQHF
TGTGCCAGCAGCCCAGGGACAGTTCTTAATCAGCCCCAGCATTTT
>-|few|TRBV18|TRBJ1-2
CASSPYSLAGTNYGYTF
TGTGCCAGCTCACCATATTCGCTCGCAGGGACTAACTATGGCTACACCTTC
>TRBD1|many|TRBV5-1|TRBJ1-1
CASSSQGANAEAFF
TGCGCCAGCAGCTCCCAGGGGGCAAACGCTGAAGCTTTCTTT
>TRBD2|many|TRBV7-9|TRBJ2-3
CASSLASLSGGPGF
TGTGCCAGCAGCTTAGCGTCCCTTAGCGGGGGCCCGGGTTTT
>TRBD1|-|TRBV5-1|TRBJ2-3
CASSPGQGKDTQYF
TGCGCCAGCAGCCCGGGACAGGGGAAAGATACGCAGTATTTT
>-|-|TRBV7-2|TRBJ2-1
CASSTRQDNEQFF
TGTGCCAGCAGCACGCGACAGGACAATGAGCAGTTCTTC
>-|few|TRBV4-1|TRBJ1-3
CASSQVAPLGNTIYF
TGCGCCAGCAGCCAAGTTGCTCCTTTGGGAAACACCATATATTTT
>-|many|TRBV7-2|TRBJ1-3
CASSLPHQGSGNTIYF
TGTGCCAGCAGCTTACCCCACCAGGGGTCTGGAAACACCATATATTTT
>-|-|TRBV7-8|TRBJ1-1
CASSLPQTGGTEAFF
TGTGCCAGCAGCTTACCTCAGACAGGTGGCACTGAAGCTTTCTTT
>TRBD1|-|TRBV10-3|TRBJ1-1
CAIRDFRGPRAFF
TGTGCCATCAGGGACTTTAGGGGGCCGCGAGCTTTCTTT
>TRBD2|many|TRBV27|TRBJ2-2
CASSLAAGSLNTGELFF
TGTGCCAGCAGTCTAGCGGCAGGTAGTCTCAACACCGGGGAGCTGTTTTTT
>TRBD2|-|TRBV4-2|TRBJ2-3
CASSQELLAGGPGTQYF
TGTGCCAGCAGCCAGGAGTTACTAGCGGGGGGGCCAGGTACGCAGTATTTT
>-|many|TRBV7-2|TRBJ2-5
CASSFSRTQYF
TGTGCCAGCAGCTTTTCTAGGACCCAGTACTTC
>TRBD1|few|TRBV4-1|TRBJ1-6
CASSQPGQGGGSPLHF
TGCGCCAGCAGCCAACCGGGACAGGGGGGGGGTTCACCCCTCCACTTT
>-|-|TRBV7-2|TRBJ2-1
CASSLDLNYNEQFF
TGTGCCAGCAGCTTAGACCTAAACTACAATGAGCAGTTCTTC
>-|few|TRBV4-1|TRBJ2-3
CASSQSPGSPADTQYF
TGCGCCAGCAGCCAATCTCCGGGTAGCCCCGCAGATACGCAGTATTTT
>-|few|TRBV20-1|TRBJ2-4
CSASSIAKNIQYF
TGCAGTGCTAGTTCCATAGCCAAAAACATTCAGTACTTC
>TRBD2|many|TRBV6-2/TRBV6-3|TRBJ2-2
CASTNGRPGELFF
TGTGCCAGCACCAACGGGAGGCCCGGGGAGCTGTTTTTT
>TRBD1|many|TRBV18|TRBJ2-7
CASSPHGPGTGSYEQYF
TGTGCCAGCTCACCCCACGGCCCAGGGACAGGGTCCTACGAGCAGTACTTC
>-|-|TRBV29-1|TRBJ1-5
CSVEQGPGQPQHF
TGCAGCGTTGAACAGGGTCCTGGCCAGCCCCAGCATTTT
>-|few|TRBV5-6|TRBJ1-3
CASSLLWRGRSGNTIYF
TGTGCCAGCAGCTTGTTGTGGAGGGGACGTTCTGGAAACACCATATATTTT
>TRBD2|-|TRBV5-1|TRBJ2-5
CASSLRLAGEETQYF
TGCGCCAGCAGCTTGAGACTAGCGGGCGAAGAGACCCAGTACTTC
>-|many|TRBV7-9|TRBJ1-1
CASSFDGGTEAFF
TGTGCCAGCAGCTTCGACGGGGGGACTGAAGCTTTCTTT
>-|few|TRBV20-1|TRBJ1-1
CSVSGAGEAFF
TGCAGTGTCTCGGGGGCAGGTGAAGCTTTCTTT
>TRBD2|few|TRBV20-1|TRBJ2-7
CSARTSGTYEQYF
TGCAGTGCGAGGACTAGCGGGACCTACGAGCAGTACTTC
>-|many|TRBV24-1|TRBJ2-3
CATGGRSSPLTQYF
TGTGCCACCGGGGGCCGGAGCAGTCCACTAACGCAGTATTTT
>-|many|TRBV5-5|TRBJ1-5
CASSSTLSNQPQHF
TGTGCCAGCAGCTCGACACTAAGCAATCAGCCCCAGCATTTT
>-|-|TRBV20-1|TRBJ1-4
CSARLTGSEKLFF
TGCAGTGCTAGATTAACAGGGTCCGAAAAACTGTTTTTT
>-|-|TRBV5-6|TRBJ1-5
CASSLRPGVGQPQHF
TGTGCCAGCAGCTTGCGGCCAGGGGTAGGTCAGCCCCAGCATTTT
>-|few|TRBV18|TRBJ2-7
CASSPGRYEQYF
TGTGCCAGCTCACCTGGCAGATACGAGCAGTACTTC
>TRBD1|many|TRBV7-2|TRBJ2-7
CASSPQGVSYEQYF
TGTGCCAGCAGCCCCCAGGGGGTCTCCTACGAGCAGTACTTC
>-|-|TRBV7-2|TRBJ2-3
CASSLEDRGMDTQYF
TGTGCCAGCAGCTTAGAGGACAGAGGAATGGATACGCAGTATTTT
>TRBD2|many|TRBV7-9|TRBJ2-3
CASGLARGGTDTQYF
TGTGCCAGCGGCCTTGCGCGGGGGGGCACAGATACGCAGTATTTT
>TRBD1|few|TRBV19|TRBJ1-5
CASRRSGTANQPQHF
TGTGCCAGTAGAAGGTCCGGGACAGCCAATCAGCCCCAGCATTTT
>-|-|TRBV5-1|TRBJ1-5
CASSLDDRYPQHF
TGCGCCAGCAGCTTGGATGATCGGTATCCCCAGCATTTT
>-|-|TRBV4-2|TRBJ1-2
CASSQGLTGTYGYTF
TGTGCCAGCAGCCAAGGTCTCACAGGAACCTATGGCTACACCTTC
>-|few|TRBV9|TRBJ1-1
CASSVGETGSEAFF
TGTGCCAGCAGCGTAGGAGAAACAGGGTCTGAAGCTTTCTTT
>TRBD2|-|TRBV20-1|TRBJ2-4
CSAPGSSGGPKNIQYF
TGCAGTGCTCCCGGGTCCAGCGGGGGGCCAAAAAACATTCAGTACTTC
>-|few|TRBV12-3/TRBV12-4|TRBJ2-4
CASRDSSEIQYF
TGTGCCAGCAGGGACTCTAGCGAGATTCAGTACTTC